A selection of T cell receptor beta chains follows, all from one sample in a study of shared clonotypes between healthy human individuals. TCRdb keeps only in-frame clones here, not all; method: immunoSEQ multiplex PCR. The repertoire holds about 1.5 million clones, roughly 98% seen once, with 0.4% to 0.55% in the top ten. Material: naive CD4+ T cells sorted from blood. These receptors were taken from a man between 25 and 39 years old in good health. CDR3s include the opening cysteine and the closing phenylalanine or tryptophan. D genes are given only for firm matches. Part of the rows lack a size; the others show once, few, many or a class for expanded clones.

15	NA	TRBV9	TRBJ2-7	NA	CASSLGLQVPYEQYF	TGTGCCAGCAGCCTGGGGCTCCAAGTGCCCTACGAGCAGTACTTC
16	NA	TRBV5-1	TRBJ2-5	TRBD2	CASSFKAGGGRETQYF	TGCGCCAGCAGCTTTAAAGCCGGCGGGGGTCGGGAGACCCAGTACTTC
14	NA	TRBV10-2	TRBJ2-7	TRBD1	CASTGTGKAYEQYF	TGCGCCAGCACCGGGACAGGCAAAGCCTACGAGCAGTACTTC
15	NA	TRBV5-1	TRBJ2-2	NA	CASSLQGQGTGELFF	TGCGCCAGCAGCTTACAGGGTCAGGGCACCGGGGAGCTGTTTTTT
9	NA	TRBV20-1	TRBJ1-5	NA	CSAGQPQHF	TGCAGTGCTGGGCAGCCCCAGCATTTT
16	NA	TRBV4-1	TRBJ2-1	TRBD2	CASSQERSGRAHEQFF	TGCGCCAGCAGCCAAGAGAGGAGCGGGAGGGCTCATGAGCAGTTCTTC
13	NA	TRBV9	TRBJ2-3	NA	CASSVVQGDTQYF	TGTGCCAGCAGCGTAGTGCAGGGCGATACGCAGTATTTT
13	NA	TRBV11-3	TRBJ2-1	NA	CASSFDPYNEQFF	TGTGCCAGCAGCTTCGACCCCTACAATGAGCAGTTCTTC
17	NA	TRBV5-1	TRBJ2-7	NA	CASSLRAGLTPSYEQYF	TGCGCCAGCAGCTTACGTGCCGGCCTGACACCCTCTTACGAGCAGTACTTC
14	NA	TRBV5-5	TRBJ2-5	NA	CASSFGQIEETQYF	TGTGCCAGCAGCTTCGGGCAGATTGAAGAGACCCAGTACTTC
15	NA	TRBV5-1	TRBJ2-5	TRBD1	CASSLGWTGQETQYF	TGCGCCAGCAGCTTGGGATGGACAGGGCAAGAGACCCAGTACTTC
14	NA	TRBV28	TRBJ2-7	NA	CASTELAGYYEQYF	TGTGCCAGCACCGAACTGGCCGGGTACTACGAGCAGTACTTC
11	NA	TRBV7-2	TRBJ2-7	NA	CASSSYVEQYF	TGTGCCAGCAGCTCCTACGTGGAGCAGTACTTC
16	NA	TRBV28	TRBJ2-7	TRBD2	CASSFRLAVSSYEQYF	TGTGCCAGCAGTTTTAGGCTAGCGGTATCCTCCTACGAGCAGTACTTC
15	NA	TRBV4-1	TRBJ2-7	TRBD2	CASSLGLAGEYEQYF	TGCGCCAGCAGCCTCGGACTAGCGGGAGAATACGAGCAGTACTTC
15	NA	TRBV6-5	TRBJ1-4	NA	CASSYSTARNEKLFF	TGTGCCAGCAGTTACTCAACAGCGAGGAATGAAAAACTGTTTTTT
15	NA	TRBV5-8	TRBJ2-7	NA	CASSPELGGSYEQYF	TGTGCCAGCAGCCCCGAGTTGGGGGGATCGTACGAGCAGTACTTC
13	NA	TRBV2	TRBJ1-1	TRBD1	CASSPDRDTEAFF	TGTGCCAGCAGTCCGGACAGGGACACTGAAGCTTTCTTT
12	NA	TRBV29-1	TRBJ2-3	NA	CSVESGGDTQYF	TGCAGCGTTGAGTCAGGTGGGGATACGCAGTATTTT
16	NA	TRBV12-5	TRBJ2-1	TRBD1	CASGLVRGQGVSEQFF	TGTGCTAGTGGTTTGGTACGGGGACAGGGGGTGAGTGAGCAGTTCTTC
15	NA	TRBV6-6	TRBJ2-1	NA	CASSYTSRSYNEQFF	TGTGCCAGCAGTTACACCTCCCGGTCCTACAATGAGCAGTTCTTC
17	NA	TRBV5-6	TRBJ2-3	TRBD1	CASSFVARGINTDTQYF	TGTGCCAGCAGCTTCGTTGCCAGGGGGATAAATACAGATACGCAGTATTTT
14	NA	TRBV2	TRBJ1-1	NA	CAGVAGEINTEAFF	TGTGCCGGGGTGGCCGGGGAAATCAACACTGAAGCTTTCTTT
11	NA	TRBV6-5	TRBJ1-2	NA	CASTGPNGYTF	TGTGCCAGCACGGGCCCCAATGGCTACACCTTC
14	NA	TRBV4-3	TRBJ1-1	TRBD1	CASSQVLRDSEAFF	TGCGCCAGCAGCCAAGTCCTTCGGGACAGTGAAGCTTTCTTT
18	NA	TRBV5-4	TRBJ1-5	NA	CASSTFGASGGSNQPQHF	TGTGCCAGCAGCACCTTTGGGGCCTCCGGGGGAAGCAATCAGCCCCAGCATTTT
14	NA	TRBV9	TRBJ2-7	NA	CASSSLEYSYEQYF	TGTGCCAGCAGCAGTTTGGAGTACTCCTACGAGCAGTACTTC
14	NA	TRBV2	TRBJ2-6	NA	CASSETSQPNVLTF	TGTGCCAGCAGTGAAACTTCTCAGCCCAACGTCCTGACTTTC
17	NA	TRBV5-1	TRBJ2-2	TRBD2	CASSLDASGRSTGELFF	TGCGCCAGCAGCTTGGACGCTAGCGGGAGGTCCACCGGGGAGCTGTTTTTT
16	once	TRBV19	TRBJ2-2	TRBD1	CASSKRQGASTGELFF	TGTGCCAGTAGTAAGAGACAGGGGGCGAGCACCGGGGAGCTGTTTTTT
15	NA	TRBV18	TRBJ1-5	NA	CASSPKDGINQPQHF	TGTGCCAGCTCACCAAAGGACGGAATCAATCAGCCCCAGCATTTT
15	NA	TRBV6-6	TRBJ2-4	NA	CASSGPSLAKNIQYF	TGTGCCAGCAGCGGGCCCTCACTAGCCAAAAACATTCAGTACTTC
13	NA	TRBV7-7	TRBJ2-3	NA	CASSLVTTDTQYF	TGTGCCAGCAGCTTGGTAACGACAGATACGCAGTATTTT
16	NA	TRBV6-5	TRBJ2-7	TRBD2	CASSYSPLAGYREQYF	TGTGCCAGCAGTTACTCCCCGCTAGCGGGATATCGCGAGCAGTACTTC
15	NA	TRBV10-2	TRBJ2-1	NA	CASSDDPRGYNEQFF	TGCGCCAGCAGTGACGACCCCCGAGGGTACAATGAGCAGTTCTTC
14	NA	TRBV29-1	TRBJ2-3	TRBD1	CSVATRQGTDTQYF	TGCAGCGTTGCTACTCGACAGGGAACAGATACGCAGTATTTT